Listed here are 20 T cell receptor beta chains from one sample, sequenced in a study of blood T cell repertoires in COVID-19. This table comes from immunoSEQ multiplex PCR, and its TCRdb copy is limited to in-frame clones, with some not included. Found here are 150,000 to 170,000 clones, around 83% of them singletons; the top ten hold approximately 30%. The sequenced sample was peripheral blood. Receptors originate from a woman in her sixties with acute or convalescent COVID-19.

The gene calls are TRBV12-3 or TRBV12-4 and TRBJ2-7, with 9 bases that match TRBD1. The CDR3 covers 13 residues. The junction had 2 bases not matched to a gene; V was cut back by 1 base and J by 7 bases. CDR3 nucleotides: TGTGCCAGCAGTTTAGGGACAGGGGCGGAGCAGTACGTC. Its translation is CASSLGTGAEQYV.

J is TRBJ1-1 and V is TRBV11-1, with unresolved D. This CDR3 region has 15 residues. Germline lookup yields CDR1 SGHAT and CDR2 FQDESV (reference sequence). Trimming cost V 5 bases and J 1 base, with 14 bases left between them. The chain's CDR3 is CASSPIGRGNTEAFF. In DNA, the CDR3 is TGTGCCAGCAGCCCAATTGGACGGGGGAACACTGAAGCTTTCTTT.

V gene TRBV10-3 combines with J gene TRBJ2-7; the match to TRBD1 covers 7 bases. The length of the CDR3 is 16 residues. J was trimmed by 0 bases and V by 2 bases; bases with no gene match: 7. Looked up from germline, CDR1 is ENHRY and CDR2 is SYGVKD. Here the CDR3 DNA reads TGTGCCATCAGTGAGCTGGGGACAGATTCCTCCTACGAGCAGTACTTC. This gives the protein CAISELGTDSSYEQYF.

This clone was seen more than once but under ten times. The chain is built from TRBV19 and TRBJ1-2; the match to TRBD1 covers 11 bases. The germline CDR1 and CDR2 sequences are LNHDA and SQIVND (reference sequence). CDR3 length: 16 residues. Trimming at V came to 6 bases and at J to 6 bases, leaving 12 bases not matched to a gene. CDR3 loop: CASRRTGGDDTNGYTF. The CDR3 nucleotides read TGTGCCAGTAGGAGGACAGGGGGCGACGACACCAATGGCTACACCTTC.

The chain links TRBV30 to TRBJ1-1; TRBD1 might be the D (5 bases). V was cut by 3 bases and J by 2 bases, with 19 bases left in between. The germline V gene encodes CDR1 GTSNPN and CDR2 SVGIG (reference sequence). The CDR3 totals 16 residues. In DNA form, the CDR3 reads TGTGCCTGGAGGGCTCAGGGCCGCGGCTTTAACACTGAAGCTTTCTTT. This sequence encodes CAWRAQGRGFNTEAFF.

A few counts support this clone. The rearrangement joins TRBV30 to TRBJ1-6; D may be TRBD1 (5 bases). The CDR3 sequence is 15 residues long. V was cut by 0 bases and J by 3 bases, with 9 bases left in between. Per the germline V gene, CDR1 is GTSNPN and CDR2 is SVGIG (reference sequence). CDR3 bases: TGTGCCTGGAGTGTTGGAGGGGTCTATAATTCACCCCTCCACTTT. It specifies CAWSVGGVYNSPLHF.

The chain combines TRBV5-1 with TRBJ1-4; TRBD1 matches 8 bases. The J segment lost 5 bases and the V segment lost 3 bases, leaving 3 bases of the junction unmatched. CDR1 is SGHRS, CDR2 YFSETQ, per germline. The CDR3 has 14 amino acids. CDR3 sequence reads: CASSSRTGNEKLFF. CDR3 bases: TGCGCCAGCAGCTCCCGGACAGGGAATGAAAAACTGTTTTTT.

J is TRBJ2-5 and V is TRBV7-2, with 8 bases aligning to TRBD2. Trimming at V came to 4 bases and at J to 4 bases, leaving 8 bases not matched to a gene. The CDR3 loop spans 15 amino acids. CDR1 and CDR2 from the germline V gene are SGHTA and FQGNSA. CDR3 in DNA: TGTGCCAGCAGCTCTCAGGGGACTAGACGAGAGACCCAGTACTTC. Its protein is CASSSQGTRRETQYF.

This clone was detected once. This sequence joins TRBV10-1 and TRBJ1-1, with 8 bases matching TRBD1. J gave up 1 base and V 7 bases, and 2 bases lay outside the gene matches. The CDR3 runs to 13 residues. Germline values: CDR1 WNHNN, CDR2 SYGVQD (reference sequence). The CDR3 DNA sequence: TGCGCCAGCATGGGGACAGGGAACACTGAAGCTTTCTTT. It is translated as CASMGTGNTEAFF.

The CDR3 DNA is TGTGCCAGCAGCCCAGTGGACAGAATCCGCTATGGCTACACCTTC. Protein sequence: CASSPVDRIRYGYTF. This sequence joins TRBV7-9 and TRBJ1-2, with D tentatively TRBD1 (6 bases). This CDR3 comprises 15 residues. Deletions cut 5 bases from V and 4 bases from J, with 17 bases between. CDR1 and CDR2 (germline): SEHNR, FQNEAQ (reference sequence).

V is TRBV5-1 and J is TRBJ2-1; TRBD2 aligns across 10 bases. CDR3 length equals 15 residues. In germline, CDR1 is SGHRS, CDR2 YFSETQ. The trim removed 2 bases at V and 6 bases at J, leaving 5 bases unmatched. Here the CDR3 DNA reads TGCGCCAGCAGCTTTGGGTCTAGCGGGGGCAATGAGCAGTTCTTC. Its translation is CASSFGSSGGNEQFF.

The chain is built from TRBV6-5 and TRBJ2-7; TRBD1 is a possible D gene (6 bases). The germline gives CDR1 MNHEY, CDR2 SVGAGI. The CDR3 has 12 amino acids. V lost 6 bases and J lost 0, with 6 bases in between. The CDR3 nucleotides read TGTGCCAGCAGGGACAGCTCCTACGAGCAGTACGTC. It translates to CASRDSSYEQYV.

The chain carries TRBV6-5 and TRBJ1-5; TRBD1 is a possible D gene (6 bases). CDR1 and CDR2 from the germline V gene are MNHEY and SVGAGI. The CDR3 is 12 amino acids. Between the trimmed V and J ends, which lost 6 bases and 6 bases, there was a span of 9 bases. The CDR3 nucleotides are TGTGCCAGCAGGGGGACACTTCAGCCCCAGCATTTT. Amino acids: CASRGTLQPQHF.

CDR3 region: CSVVSEGRTETQYF. The CDR3 DNA follows: TGCAGCGTTGTAAGTGAAGGGAGAACGGAGACCCAGTACTTC. The V and J genes are TRBV29-1 and TRBJ2-5, with D possibly TRBD2 on 5 matching bases. CDR1 is SQVTM and CDR2 is ANQGSEA in the germline V gene. Trimming stripped 4 bases from V and 5 bases from J, with 17 bases between. The CDR3 consists of 14 residues.

The rearrangement links TRBV19 to TRBJ2-3; TRBD2 matches at 10 bases. From germline, CDR1 is LNHDA and CDR2 SQIVND (reference sequence). V shed 4 bases and J 4 bases; nucleotides not matched to a gene: 5. The CDR3 is 15 amino acids. The CDR3 region has the DNA TGTGCCAGTAGTAGAGCGGGGGGGGTGGCAGATACGCAGTATTTT. It codes for CASSRAGGVADTQYF.

This clone has just one count. This chain uses TRBV28 with TRBJ1-1; 9 nucleotides match TRBD1. Germline CDR1 is MDHEN and CDR2 is SYDVKM. V trimming: 5 bases; J trimming: 8 bases; junction bases outside the gene matches: 6. The length of the CDR3 is 13 residues. As DNA, the CDR3 is TGTGCCAGCAGTGTAGGGGGACAGGGCGAAGCTTTCTTT. Translated: CASSVGGQGEAFF. Full variable domain (rest looked up from reference TRBV28 and TRBJ1-1): DVKVTQSSRYLVKRTGEKVFLECVQDMDHENMFWYRQDPGLGLRLIYFSYDVKMKEKGDIPEGYSVSREKKERFSLILESASTNQTSMYLCASSVGGQGEAFFGQGTRLTVV.

This clone has just one count. The chain recombines TRBV19 with TRBJ1-2; TRBD1 matches at 9 bases. The CDR3 consists of 16 residues. V dropped 7 bases and J dropped 0; count of bases not matched to a gene: 9. Germline assignment: CDR1 LNHDA and CDR2 SQIVND (reference sequence). The DNA for the CDR3 is TGTGCCAGTAACACACAGGGGGCTCGGGCTAACTATGGCTACACCTTC. This translates into CASNTQGARANYGYTF.

The chain joins TRBV6-5 to TRBJ2-5; 10 nucleotides match TRBD1. Germline V gives CDR1 MNHEY, CDR2 SVGAGI. The CDR3 runs to 15 residues. The junction had 5 bases not matched to a gene; V was cut back by 2 bases and J by 5 bases. Written as DNA, the CDR3 is TGTGCCAGCAGTTACAGGGACAGGGGAGGGGAGACCCAGTACTTC. As protein: CASSYRDRGGETQYF.

The V gene is TRBV18, the J gene TRBJ2-2; D remains ambiguous. Trimming took 1 base from V and 7 from J, leaving 7 bases between them. Germline loops: CDR1 KGHSH, CDR2 LQKENI. CDR3 size: 13 residues. CDR3 residues: CASSPLPGGELFF. In DNA form, the CDR3 reads TGTGCCAGCTCACCACTCCCAGGCGGGGAGCTGTTTTTT.

The rearrangement links TRBV6-2 or TRBV6-3 to TRBJ2-3; 13 positions match TRBD2. J gave up 4 bases and V 3 bases, and 10 bases lay outside the gene matches. The CDR3 sequence is 18 residues long. CDR1 is MNHEY, CDR2 SVGEGT, per germline. The CDR3 bases are TGTGCCAGCAGTTATGGGGGACTAGCGGGGCCTTTTTCAGATACGCAGTATTTT. Encoded protein: CASSYGGLAGPFSDTQYF.